This is a list of T cell receptor beta chains from one sample in a study of T cells in Graves' hyperthyroidism and ophthalmopathy. TCRdb re-called the multiplex PCR reads through MiXCR, storing one row per CDR3 protein. The table includes around 690,000 distinct CDR3 sequences, less than 25% detected once. The sample was blood. All receptors come from a man younger than 45 with Graves' ophthalmopathy. CDR3s include the opening cysteine and the closing phenylalanine or tryptophan. D genes are given only for firm matches. Only part of the rows carry a size: once, few, many, or a class if the clone is expanded.

clone size: few
V gene: TRBV11-3
D gene: NA
J gene: TRBJ1-1
CDR3 DNA: TGTGCCAGCAGCTCCCAGGGGTTGGGGGACACTGAAGCTTTCTTT
CDR3 protein: CASSSQGLGDTEAFF

clone size: many
V gene: TRBV28
D gene: NA
J gene: TRBJ1-1
CDR3 DNA: TGTGCCAGCAGTACCGGGAAGATGGGGGTTTTCTTT
CDR3 protein: CASSTGKMGVFF

clone size: NA
V gene: TRBV29-1
D gene: NA
J gene: TRBJ1-2
CDR3 DNA: TGCAGCGTTGAACTCCCGGGGAGGTATGGCTACACCTTC
CDR3 protein: CSVELPGRYGYTF

clone size: few
V gene: TRBV4-2
D gene: NA
J gene: TRBJ2-7
CDR3 DNA: TGTGCCAGCAGCCAAGATCGTGGATACCCCCAGAGGCAGTACTTC
CDR3 protein: CASSQDRGYPQRQYF

clone size: few
V gene: TRBV6-2/TRBV6-3
D gene: NA
J gene: TRBJ2-7
CDR3 DNA: TGTGCCAGCAGTTCAGGACGGAGACCTTACGAGCAGTACTTC
CDR3 protein: CASSSGRRPYEQYF

clone size: NA
V gene: TRBV6-1
D gene: TRBD1
J gene: TRBJ1-5
CDR3 DNA: TGTGCCAGCAGTTACTACGGACAGGAGGGACCCTATAGCAATCAGCCCCAGCATTTT
CDR3 protein: CASSYYGQEGPYSNQPQHF

clone size: many
V gene: TRBV11-2
D gene: TRBD1
J gene: TRBJ2-7
CDR3 DNA: TGTGCCAGCAGCTTACGCTCTCCCCCGGGACAGGGCTCCTACGAGCAGTACTTC
CDR3 protein: CASSLRSPPGQGSYEQYF

clone size: NA
V gene: TRBV28
D gene: NA
J gene: TRBJ1-2
CDR3 DNA: TGTGCCAGCAGTCCCGGCAGCCTAAACTATGGCTACACCTTC
CDR3 protein: CASSPGSLNYGYTF

clone size: many
V gene: TRBV6-5
D gene: NA
J gene: TRBJ2-7
CDR3 DNA: TGTGCCAGCAGTTACCGACAGTCCTACGAGCAGTACTTC
CDR3 protein: CASSYRQSYEQYF

clone size: NA
V gene: TRBV14
D gene: NA
J gene: TRBJ2-2
CDR3 DNA: TGTGCCAGCAGCCAAGTTCTCACTAGAAACGCCGGGGAGCTGTTTTTT
CDR3 protein: CASSQVLTRNAGELFF

clone size: NA
V gene: TRBV27
D gene: NA
J gene: TRBJ2-1
CDR3 DNA: TGTGCCAGCAGTTTATCCGTCACGTACAATGAGCAGTTCTTC
CDR3 protein: CASSLSVTYNEQFF

clone size: many
V gene: TRBV30
D gene: TRBD1
J gene: TRBJ1-2
CDR3 DNA: TGTGCCTGGTCTCAGGGGGGGAACTATGGCTACACCTTC
CDR3 protein: CAWSQGGNYGYTF

clone size: NA
V gene: TRBV6-2/TRBV6-3
D gene: NA
J gene: TRBJ2-5
CDR3 DNA: TGTGCCAGCAGCTTCCTCGGACAGTCTGTGGAGACCCAGTACTTC
CDR3 protein: CASSFLGQSVETQYF

clone size: few
V gene: TRBV7-9
D gene: TRBD2
J gene: TRBJ2-1
CDR3 DNA: TGTGCCAGCAGCACGATACTAGCGGGCAGCTCCTACAATGAGCAGTTCTTC
CDR3 protein: CASSTILAGSSYNEQFF

clone size: NA
V gene: TRBV27
D gene: TRBD1
J gene: TRBJ1-4
CDR3 DNA: TGTGCCAGCAGTTCCCCGACAGGGGCTAATGAAAAACTGTTTTTT
CDR3 protein: CASSSPTGANEKLFF

clone size: NA
V gene: TRBV29-1
D gene: NA
J gene: TRBJ1-5
CDR3 DNA: TGCAGCGTTGTGGGAGATCAGCCCCAGCATTTT
CDR3 protein: CSVVGDQPQHF

clone size: many
V gene: TRBV11-1
D gene: NA
J gene: TRBJ2-7
CDR3 DNA: TGTGCCAGCAGCCACCAGGGATACGAGCAGTACTTC
CDR3 protein: CASSHQGYEQYF

clone size: many
V gene: TRBV28
D gene: NA
J gene: TRBJ2-3
CDR3 DNA: TGTGCCAGCAGTCTACTAGACTCAGATACGCAGTATTTT
CDR3 protein: CASSLLDSDTQYF

clone size: few
V gene: TRBV20-1
D gene: NA
J gene: TRBJ1-3
CDR3 DNA: TGCAGTGCTAGTCCAAACAGCTTCCTCTCGACTGGAAACACCATATATTTT
CDR3 protein: CSASPNSFLSTGNTIYF

clone size: many
V gene: TRBV13
D gene: NA
J gene: TRBJ2-7
CDR3 DNA: TGTGCCAGCAGCTTAGGGGGACCGACGTCCTACGAGCAGTACTTC
CDR3 protein: CASSLGGPTSYEQYF

clone size: NA
V gene: TRBV14
D gene: NA
J gene: TRBJ2-3
CDR3 DNA: TGTGCCAGCAGCCACGTTACTGGAGGGAGGACAGATACGCAGTATTTT
CDR3 protein: CASSHVTGGRTDTQYF